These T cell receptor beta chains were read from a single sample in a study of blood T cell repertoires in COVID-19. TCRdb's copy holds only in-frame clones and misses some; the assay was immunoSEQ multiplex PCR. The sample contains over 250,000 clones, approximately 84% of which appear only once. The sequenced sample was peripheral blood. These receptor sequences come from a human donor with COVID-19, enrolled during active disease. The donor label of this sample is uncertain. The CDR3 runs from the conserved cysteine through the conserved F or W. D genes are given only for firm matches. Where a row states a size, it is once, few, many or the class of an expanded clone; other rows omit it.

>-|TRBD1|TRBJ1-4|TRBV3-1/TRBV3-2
CASSLRGGGNEKLFF
TGTGCCAGCAGCCTCCGAGGAGGGGGCAATGAAAAACTGTTTTTT
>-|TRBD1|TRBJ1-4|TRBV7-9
CASSKTGVNEKLFF
TGTGCCAGCAGCAAAACAGGGGTAAATGAAAAACTGTTTTTT
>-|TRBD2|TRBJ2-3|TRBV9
CASSVDAGGLDTQYF
TGTGCCAGCAGCGTAGATGCGGGGGGACTCGATACGCAGTATTTT
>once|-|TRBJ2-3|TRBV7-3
CASSLKGGSPRDTQYF
TGTGCCAGCAGCTTAAAAGGCGGATCCCCAAGGGATACGCAGTATTTT
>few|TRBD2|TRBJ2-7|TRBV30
CAWSVETSGPEQYF
TGTGCCTGGAGTGTCGAGACTAGCGGCCCCGAGCAGTACTTC
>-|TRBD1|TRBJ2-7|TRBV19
CASGGSGQTYEQYF
TGTGCCAGTGGCGGGTCGGGACAGACCTACGAGCAGTACTTC
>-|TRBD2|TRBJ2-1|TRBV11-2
CASSLVRRLAGGNEQFF
TGTGCCAGCAGCTTAGTGAGGAGGCTAGCGGGAGGCAATGAGCAGTTCTTC
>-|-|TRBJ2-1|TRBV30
CAWSQSRNEQFF
TGTGCCTGGAGTCAGTCTCGCAATGAGCAGTTCTTC
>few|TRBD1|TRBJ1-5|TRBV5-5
CASSVSGTGAGQPQHF
TGTGCCAGCAGCGTATCCGGGACAGGGGCGGGACAGCCCCAGCATTTT
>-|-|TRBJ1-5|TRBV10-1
CASSTRGSSVSQPQHF
TGCGCCAGCTCCACCCGAGGCAGTTCGGTAAGTCAGCCCCAGCATTTT
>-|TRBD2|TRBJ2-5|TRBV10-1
CASSARLAMGQETQYF
TGCGCCAGCAGTGCCCGACTAGCCATGGGCCAAGAGACCCAGTACTTC
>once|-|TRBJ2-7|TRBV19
CASSIEYTGEQYF
TGTGCCAGTAGTATAGAGTATACGGGTGAGCAGTACTTC
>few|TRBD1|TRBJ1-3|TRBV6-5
CASRETGRDGNTIYF
TGTGCCAGCAGGGAGACAGGGCGGGACGGAAACACCATATATTTT
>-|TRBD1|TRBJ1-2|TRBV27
CASSQSQGAYGYTF
TGTGCCAGCAGTCAATCGCAGGGGGCTTATGGCTACACCTTC
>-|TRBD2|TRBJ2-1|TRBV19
CASSMQAGGINEQFF
TGTGCCAGTAGTATGCAAGCGGGAGGGATCAATGAGCAGTTCTTC
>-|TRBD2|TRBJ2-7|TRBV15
CATTSTSGSYSSPKNYEQYF
TGTGCCACCACATCGACTAGCGGGAGTTATTCCTCTCCGAAAAACTACGAGCAGTACTTC
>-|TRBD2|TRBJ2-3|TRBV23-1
CASSQSWEGGFQQYF
TGCGCCAGCAGTCAATCGTGGGAGGGAGGTTTCCAGCAGTATTTT
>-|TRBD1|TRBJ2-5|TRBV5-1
CASSLGTGQETQYF
TGCGCCAGCAGCCTGGGGACAGGACAAGAGACCCAGTACTTC
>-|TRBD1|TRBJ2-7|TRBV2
CASSDSGTGLYEQYF
TGTGCCAGCAGTGACTCGGGGACAGGGCTTTACGAGCAGTACTTC
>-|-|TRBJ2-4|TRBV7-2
CASSPVRETGIQYF
TGTGCCAGCAGCCCAGTAAGGGAGACCGGCATTCAGTACTTC
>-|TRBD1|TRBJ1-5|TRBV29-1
CSVGQGSNQPQHF
TGCAGCGTTGGACAGGGTAGCAATCAGCCCCAGCATTTT
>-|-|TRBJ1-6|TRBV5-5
CASRWGGVNSPLHF
TGTGCCAGCAGGTGGGGGGGCGTGAATTCACCCCTCCACTTT